Presented here are 32 T cell receptor beta chains from one specimen sequenced in a study of spatial heterogeneity in lung cancer. Study-level findings and limits: Expanded alpha and beta TCR counts within tumors tracked tumor mutation counts.

Using its own MiXCR run on the 5' RACE reads, TCRdb lists one record per CDR3 protein. Among thousands of distinct CDR3 sequences listed, about 7% were seen once. The time point here: sample taken at primary tumor resection. These TCRs' antigens remain unknown. The specimen comprised lung tumor tissue, sampled at surgery. The source of these receptors is a female donor with early-stage non-small cell lung cancer.

At least ten counts were recorded for this clonotype. The V gene is TRBV20-1, the J gene TRBJ2-1; 8 nucleotides line up with TRBD2. CDR1 and CDR2 from the germline V gene are DFQATT and SNEGSKA (reference sequence). J was trimmed by 5 bases and V by 3 bases; bases with no gene match: 6. The CDR3 is 14 amino acids. The DNA for the CDR3 is TGCAGTGCTAGTGGACTAGCAGCTCACAATGAGCAGTTCTTC. Translation gives CSASGLAAHNEQFF.

This clonotype was detected many times. Here the CDR3 DNA reads TGTGCCAGCAGCTCCTGGAGGGGAGGGCCCACGACCCAGTACTTC. The encoded protein is CASSSWRGGPTTQYF. V usage is TRBV7-9 and J usage is TRBJ2-5; 7 bases map to TRBD2. The J segment lost 7 bases and the V segment lost 4 bases, leaving 12 bases of the junction unmatched. Per the germline V gene, CDR1 is SEHNR and CDR2 is FQNEAQ (reference sequence). The CDR3 is 15 residues long.

This clonotype was observed many times. The chain employs TRBV30 and TRBJ2-2; no firm D call. V was cut by 2 bases and J by 4 bases, with 11 bases left in between. From germline, CDR1 is GTSNPN and CDR2 SVGIG (reference sequence). This CDR3 spans 14 amino acids. In DNA form, the CDR3 reads TGTGCCTGGAGTAGGGTTAAAGGCACCGGGGAGCTGTTTTTT. Translated: CAWSRVKGTGELFF.

Ten or more counts support this clonotype. V usage is TRBV5-1 and J usage is TRBJ1-1; the D is unclear. The CDR3 extends over 14 amino acids. Trimming took 0 bases from V and 2 from J, leaving 8 bases between them. In germline, CDR1 is SGHRS, CDR2 YFSETQ. CDR3 bases: TGCGCCAGCAGCTTGGCAGGTCGTAACACTGAAGCTTTCTTT. This sequence encodes CASSLAGRNTEAFF.

This clonotype was seen ten or more times. The chain is built from TRBV19 and TRBJ2-2; D gene uncertain. From germline, CDR1 is LNHDA and CDR2 SQIVND (reference sequence). Trimming pared 2 bases from V and 1 base from J, leaving 5 bases between. The CDR3 sequence is 14 residues long. This CDR3 reads CASSITWNTGELFF. DNA for the CDR3: TGTGCCAGTAGTATAACCTGGAACACCGGGGAGCTGTTTTTT.

V is TRBV11-2 and J is TRBJ2-3; the match to TRBD1 covers 10 bases. The germline V gene has CDR1 SGHAT and CDR2 FQNNGV. The V gene end was trimmed by 7 bases and the J gene end by 5 bases; junction bases not matched to a gene: 9. CDR3 size: 15 residues. In DNA, the CDR3 is TGTGCCAGCACCTGGACAGGGGGGGAGGGAGATACGCAGTATTTT. Protein product: CASTWTGGEGDTQYF. Together with reference TRBV11-2 and TRBJ2-3, the CDR3 gives the full variable domain: EAGVAQSPRYKIIEKRQSVAFWCNPISGHATLYWYQQILGQGPKLLIQFQNNGVVDDSQLPKDRFSAERLKGVDSTLKIQPAKLEDSAVYLCASTWTGGEGDTQYFGPGTRLTVL.

The chain recombines TRBV29-1 with TRBJ2-1, with TRBD2 identical over 9 bases. The CDR3 totals 15 residues. The trim removed 2 bases at V and 7 bases at J, leaving 9 bases unmatched. Looked up from germline, CDR1 is SQVTM and CDR2 is ANQGSEA. This CDR3 is CSVESASGNLNEQFF. CDR3 DNA: TGCAGCGTTGAAAGCGCTAGCGGGAATTTGAATGAGCAGTTCTTC.

V usage is TRBV5-1 and J usage is TRBJ2-7, with TRBD1 matching 7 bases. J was trimmed by 6 bases and V by 1 base; bases with no gene match: 4. Germline V gives CDR1 SGHRS, CDR2 YFSETQ. The CDR3 contains 13 residues. The CDR3 sequence is CASSLTGAREQYF. The CDR3 DNA follows: TGCGCCAGCAGCTTGACAGGGGCGCGCGAGCAGTACTTC. Complete variable domain (other parts from reference TRBV5-1 and TRBJ2-7): KAGVTQTPRYLIKTRGQQVTLSCSPISGHRSVSWYQQTPGQGLQFLFEYFSETQRNKGNFPGRFSGRQFSNSRSEMNVSTLELGDSALYLCASSLTGAREQYFGPGTRLTVT.

In its sample, this clonotype is medium-sized. The genes are TRBV3-1 and TRBJ2-7, with 11 bases fitting TRBD2. From germline, CDR1 is LGHDT and CDR2 YNNKEL (reference sequence). Trimming removed 4 bases from V and 2 bases from J; junction bases left unmatched: 4. CDR3 length equals 15 residues. This CDR3 reads CASSPRLAGTYEQYF. DNA for the CDR3: TGTGCCAGCAGCCCTAGACTAGCGGGGACCTACGAGCAGTACTTC.

This clonotype has ten or more counts. The DNA of the CDR3 is TGTGCCAGCTCACCTAGGACTAGCGGGAGTGGCGGGGAGCTGTTTTTT. Translated, it gives CASSPRTSGSGGELFF. The chain is built from TRBV18 and TRBJ2-2; 13 bases are shared with TRBD2. Looked up from germline, CDR1 is KGHSH and CDR2 is LQKENI. J lost 7 bases, V lost 3 bases, and 5 bases had no gene match. This CDR3 is built from 16 residues.

This clonotype qualifies as medium-sized. The chain joins TRBV2 to TRBJ1-6; D remains unclear. V was cut by 3 bases and J by 7 bases, with 16 bases left in between. This CDR3 is 16 amino acids long. The V gene's germline CDR1 is SNHLY and CDR2 FYNNEI. This CDR3 is CASSDGTARGNSPLHF. The CDR3, as DNA: TGTGCCAGCAGTGACGGCACGGCCCGCGGGAATTCACCCCTCCACTTT.

This clonotype was picked up many times. The V call is TRBV7-3, the J call TRBJ2-5; D is possibly TRBD1 or TRBD2 (6 bases each). Germline CDR1 is SGHTA and CDR2 is FQGTGA. The CDR3 contains 16 residues. V lost 2 bases and J lost 5, with 18 bases in between. CDR3 coding DNA: TGTGCCAGCAGCTTATCGGCCCCGGGGGCCATGGAGACCCAGTACTTC. The encoded protein is CASSLSAPGAMETQYF.

This clonotype was seen many times. The chain combines TRBV4-2 with TRBJ1-1; D gene ambiguous. This CDR3 has 15 amino acids. With 1 base removed from V and 1 base from J, the gap between germline ends came to 10 bases. Germline-derived CDR1 and CDR2 are LGHNA and YNFKEQ. The CDR3 coding sequence is TGTGCCAGCAGCCAAGCTATTTACAGGAACACTGAAGCTTTCTTT. It is translated as CASSQAIYRNTEAFF.

By share, this clonotype counts as medium-sized. This chain connects TRBV7-9 to TRBJ2-7; D may be TRBD2 (5 bases). The V gene lost 3 bases and the J gene lost 2 bases, with 11 bases spanning the gap. The CDR3 runs to 14 residues. The germline V gene has CDR1 SEHNR and CDR2 FQNEAQ (reference sequence). This CDR3 is CASSFFPGTYEQYF. In DNA form, the CDR3 reads TGTGCCAGCAGCTTCTTCCCGGGGACCTACGAGCAGTACTTC. The full variable domain, completed using reference TRBV7-9 and TRBJ2-7, is DTGVSQNPRHKITKRGQNVTFRCDPISEHNRLYWYRQTLGQGPEFLTYFQNEAQLEKSRLLSDRFSAERPKGSFSTLEIQRTEQGDSAMYLCASSFFPGTYEQYFGPGTRLTVT.

This clonotype is classed as medium-sized. V and J are TRBV4-2 and TRBJ2-1; D possibly matches TRBD1 or TRBD2 (5 bases each). Trimming pared 1 base from V and 1 base from J, leaving 11 bases between. This CDR3 is built from 16 residues. Germline assignment: CDR1 LGHNA and CDR2 YNFKEQ. The CDR3 region is CASSQGAGGSYNEQFF. CDR3 bases: TGTGCCAGCAGCCAAGGGGCTGGGGGTTCCTACAATGAGCAGTTCTTC.

This clonotype was observed at least ten times. This chain uses TRBV27 with TRBJ2-1; 10 bases match TRBD2. The CDR3 runs to 17 residues. The J segment lost 1 base and the V segment lost 6 bases, leaving 9 bases of the junction unmatched. Per germline, CDR1 MNHEY and CDR2 SMNVEV (reference sequence). The CDR3, as DNA: TGTGCCAGCAGCAATCGAGTTAGCGGGAGGTCCTACAATGAGCAGTTCTTC. Encoded protein: CASSNRVSGRSYNEQFF.

J is TRBJ2-5 and V is TRBV5-1; 9 bases map to TRBD2. Losses at the gene ends were 3 bases for V and 0 bases for J; bases not matched to a gene: 6. The CDR3 extends over 16 amino acids. In germline, CDR1 is SGHRS, CDR2 YFSETQ. The DNA of the CDR3 is TGCGCCAGCAGCTGGCGACTAGCGGCTTACCAAGAGACCCAGTACTTC. Its protein product is CASSWRLAAYQETQYF. Full variable domain (outside the CDR3, taken from reference TRBV5-1 and TRBJ2-5): KAGVTQTPRYLIKTRGQQVTLSCSPISGHRSVSWYQQTPGQGLQFLFEYFSETQRNKGNFPGRFSGRQFSNSRSEMNVSTLELGDSALYLCASSWRLAAYQETQYFGPGTRLLVL.

This clonotype is deemed medium-sized. The CDR3 is CSGTADNTGELFF. In DNA, the CDR3 is TGCAGCGGCACGGCGGACAACACCGGGGAGCTGTTTTTT. The gene calls are TRBV29-1 and TRBJ2-2; no clear D gene. V was clipped by 7 bases and J by 2 bases, with 11 bases between them. CDR1 is SQVTM and CDR2 is ANQGSEA in the germline V gene. The CDR3 spans 13 residues.

The genes are TRBV12-3 or TRBV12-4 and TRBJ1-5, with 7 bases lining up with TRBD1. This CDR3 contains 14 residues. Losses at the gene ends were 6 bases for V and 7 bases for J; bases not matched to a gene: 9. The CDR3 loop reads CASRENRGGQPQHF. The CDR3 DNA is TGTGCCAGCAGAGAAAACAGGGGCGGCCAGCCCCAGCATTTT.

This clonotype has at least ten counts. The chain combines TRBV2 with TRBJ2-4; D is uncertain. Germline lookup yields CDR1 SNHLY and CDR2 FYNNEI. The CDR3 is 13 amino acids. V gave up 2 bases and J gave up 6 bases, with 8 bases separating them. The CDR3 region is CASSELWANIQYF. CDR3 DNA sequence: TGTGCCAGCAGTGAATTGTGGGCAAACATTCAGTACTTC. The full variable domain, with the rest looked up from reference TRBV2 and TRBJ2-4, is EPEVTQTPSHQVTQMGQEVILRCVPISNHLYFYWYRQILGQKVEFLVSFYNNEISEKSEIFDDQFSVERPDGSNFTLKIRSTKLEDSAMYFCASSELWANIQYFGAGTRLSVL.

In its sample, this clonotype was seen many times. The rearrangement uses TRBV20-1 and TRBJ2-1, with D uncertain. V lost 1 base and J 9 bases, leaving 16 bases between the germline ends. This CDR3 has 14 amino acids. Per germline, CDR1 DFQATT and CDR2 SNEGSKA (reference sequence). The CDR3, as DNA: TGCAGTGCTAGAGGAGGTCCGTGGGCCGGTGAGCAGTTCTTC. Protein sequence: CSARGGPWAGEQFF.

By its share, this clonotype is medium-sized (0.01 to 0.1%). V usage is TRBV7-9 and J usage is TRBJ2-7; D not resolved. The CDR3 length is 11 residues. Germline CDR1 and CDR2: SEHNR and FQNEAQ (reference sequence). V dropped 1 base and J dropped 7 bases, with 5 bases sitting between them. This CDR3 reads CASSLEWEQYF. CDR3 nucleotides: TGTGCCAGCAGCTTAGAGTGGGAGCAGTACTTC. The whole variable domain, filled in from reference TRBV7-9 and TRBJ2-7, reads DTGVSQNPRHKITKRGQNVTFRCDPISEHNRLYWYRQTLGQGPEFLTYFQNEAQLEKSRLLSDRFSAERPKGSFSTLEIQRTEQGDSAMYLCASSLEWEQYFGPGTRLTVT.

This clonotype has a count of ten or more. The chain couples TRBV7-8 to TRBJ1-5; TRBD1 agrees at 11 bases. V dropped 5 bases and J dropped 6; count of bases not matched to a gene: 15. The CDR3 totals 18 residues. Germline V gene data show CDR1 as SGHVS and CDR2 as FQNEAQ. CDR3 region: CASSEGEGQGAFRQPQHF. The CDR3 DNA reads TGTGCCAGCAGCGAAGGGGAAGGACAGGGGGCATTTCGTCAGCCCCAGCATTTT.

By sample share, this clonotype is medium-sized. This chain uses TRBV12-3 or TRBV12-4 with TRBJ2-7; D not certain. The CDR3 is 14 residues long. The V and J ends lost 5 bases and 0 bases respectively, with 11 bases between them. The CDR3 reads CASSRRASSYEQYF. The CDR3 nucleotides are TGTGCCAGCAGTCGCCGGGCGAGCTCCTACGAGCAGTACTTC.

The chain links TRBV5-1 to TRBJ2-3; a possible D gene is TRBD1 (6 bases). In germline, CDR1 is SGHRS, CDR2 YFSETQ. This CDR3 is built from 16 residues. The V gene lost 4 bases and the J gene lost 5 bases, with 20 bases spanning the gap. As DNA, the CDR3 is TGCGCCAGCAGCGTTGCTCTGGCAGGGGCACAAGATACGCAGTATTTT. Its protein product is CASSVALAGAQDTQYF.

This clonotype is termed medium-sized (0.01 to 0.1%). The rearrangement joins TRBV9 to TRBJ2-6; D unclear. The CDR3 has 14 residues. The V gene lost 4 bases and the J gene lost 2 bases, with 7 bases spanning the gap. CDR1 SGDLS and CDR2 YYNGEE come from the germline V gene. This chain's CDR3 is CASSSPTGANVLTF. The DNA for the CDR3 is TGTGCCAGCAGCTCTCCTACTGGGGCCAACGTCCTGACTTTC.

By proportion, this clonotype is medium-sized. The chain employs TRBV6-6 and TRBJ2-3; TRBD2 matches at 7 bases. After removal of 5 bases from V and 2 bases from J, the junction contained 7 bases not matched to a gene. Germline CDR1 MNHNY, CDR2 SVGAGI (reference sequence). There are 15 residues in the CDR3. Here the CDR3 DNA reads TGTGCCAGCAGTCCCGGGACTACCCTCACAGATACGCAGTATTTT. It codes for CASSPGTTLTDTQYF.

The chain has TRBV18 and TRBJ1-4, with TRBD1 as a possible D gene (5 bases). V was clipped by 3 bases and J by 11 bases, with 16 bases between them. The CDR3 contains 14 residues. CDR1 and CDR2 from the germline V gene are KGHSH and LQKENI. The CDR3 spells CASSPETATGKLFF. DNA for the CDR3: TGTGCCAGCTCACCGGAGACAGCGACGGGGAAACTGTTTTTT.

Many counts were recorded for this clonotype. This chain links TRBV28 with TRBJ1-5; 9 bases align to TRBD1. Germline CDR1 and CDR2: MDHEN and SYDVKM. The CDR3 is made up of 15 amino acids. V gave up 4 bases and J gave up 8 bases; unmatched junction bases: 9. The DNA for the CDR3 is TGTGCCAGCAGTTCAGGACAGGGGAGTACGAAGCCCCAGCATTTT. This sequence encodes CASSSGQGSTKPQHF. Full variable domain (remainder filled in from reference TRBV28 and TRBJ1-5): DVKVTQSSRYLVKRTGEKVFLECVQDMDHENMFWYRQDPGLGLRLIYFSYDVKMKEKGDIPEGYSVSREKKERFSLILESASTNQTSMYLCASSSGQGSTKPQHFGDGTRLSIL.

Ten or more counts support this clonotype. This sequence joins TRBV19 and TRBJ2-7; D gene uncertain. From germline, CDR1 is LNHDA and CDR2 SQIVND (reference sequence). This CDR3 contains 14 residues. The V end was cut by 3 bases, the J end by 2 bases, with 11 bases between. CDR3 sequence (DNA): TGTGCCAGTAGTATTGCAGAGACAACCTACGAGCAGTACTTC. It translates to CASSIAETTYEQYF.

This clonotype was observed at least ten times. The rearrangement joins TRBV18 to TRBJ2-5, with 10 bases matching TRBD1. V lost 3 bases, J lost 2 bases, and 9 bases stayed unmatched. Germline lookup yields CDR1 KGHSH and CDR2 LQKENI. The CDR3 runs to 17 residues. The CDR3: CASSPDRGRYPQETQYF. CDR3 sequence (DNA): TGTGCCAGCTCACCCGACAGGGGGCGGTATCCGCAAGAGACCCAGTACTTC.

This clonotype has ten or more counts. This chain connects TRBV12-3 or TRBV12-4 to TRBJ2-5; D gene unclear. Trimming removed 5 bases at V and 6 bases at J, with 7 bases between. The CDR3 has 11 residues. CDR3 coding DNA: TGTGCCAGCAGTATTGGAAAGACCCAGTACTTC. Its translation is CASSIGKTQYF.